These 30 T cell receptor beta chains were all obtained from the same sample, sequenced in a study of blood T cells in healthy people across ages. Using a J-beta primer mix together with a sample-barcoded 5' primer, a second PCR was run for roughly 6 to 11 cycles. TCRdb processed the 5' RACE reads anew with MiXCR; each CDR3 protein has one entry. The sample shows about a million distinct CDR3 sequences, around 49% of them seen only once. The specimen was blood. Receptor source: a man between 25 and 39 years old in good health.

J is TRBJ2-1 and V is TRBV12-3 or TRBV12-4, with 10 positions matching TRBD2. The ends lost 8 bases at V and 9 bases at J; junction bases unmatched: 10. The CDR3 sequence is 14 residues long. The CDR3 spells CASRLAGANTEQFF. In nucleotides, the CDR3 is TGTGCCAGCCGCCTAGCGGGGGCTAACACTGAGCAGTTCTTC.

This clonotype was seen more than once but under ten times. The chain uses TRBV20-1 and TRBJ2-7; unclear D gene. Between the trimmed V and J ends, which lost 5 bases and 5 bases, there was a span of 16 bases. This CDR3 is built from 13 residues. Germline CDR1 reads DFQATT; CDR2 reads SNEGSKA (reference sequence). The CDR3 sequence is CSAGRPGMDEQYF. CDR3 in DNA: TGCAGTGCTGGTAGACCGGGCATGGACGAGCAGTACTTC.

The chain carries TRBV6-5 and TRBJ2-7, with D perhaps TRBD2 (7 bases). The CDR3 sequence is 16 residues long. Germline V gives CDR1 MNHEY, CDR2 SVGAGI. V lost 0 bases to trimming and J lost 2 bases, with 14 bases between them. As DNA, the CDR3 is TGTGCCAGCAGTTACTCGTCGGGGGGCTTTCCCTACGAGCAGTACTTC. This codes for CASSYSSGGFPYEQYF.

CDR3 loop: CASTELAGEVVEQFF. The CDR3 nucleotides are TGTGCCAGCACCGAACTAGCGGGGGAGGTCGTTGAGCAGTTCTTC. This chain uses TRBV12-3 or TRBV12-4 with TRBJ2-1; TRBD2 matches at 11 bases. With V trimmed by 7 bases and J by 9 bases, 11 bases remained unmatched. The CDR3 length is 15 residues.

The chain joins TRBV11-2 to TRBJ1-1; TRBD1 matches at 9 bases. V trimming: 4 bases; J trimming: 4 bases; junction bases outside the gene matches: 7. The CDR3 covers 15 residues. Germline lookup yields CDR1 SGHAT and CDR2 FQNNGV. The CDR3: CASSSGQGPGTEAFF. CDR3 in DNA: TGTGCCAGCAGCTCAGGACAGGGGCCGGGCACTGAAGCTTTCTTT.

The rearrangement joins TRBV2 to TRBJ2-5, with 7 bases matching TRBD2. Germline-derived CDR1 and CDR2 are SNHLY and FYNNEI. V shed 10 bases, J shed 11 bases, and the junction held 10 bases outside the gene matches. This CDR3 comprises 11 residues. CDR3 sequence (DNA): TGTGCCACCGCCGGGGGGTATGAGCAGTACTTC. Protein sequence: CATAGGYEQYF.

V is TRBV21-1 and J is TRBJ1-1. TRBV21-1 is listed as a pseudogene. The CDR3 totals 15 residues. The CDR3 bases are TGTGCCAGCAGCAAAGTAGGGGGGAGGGACACTGAAGCTTTCTTT. Amino acid sequence: CASSKVGGRDTEAFF.

This chain uses TRBV20-1 with TRBJ1-4; 7 bases line up with TRBD1. Trimming took 3 bases from V and 0 from J; bases not matched to a gene: 7. Germline assignment: CDR1 DFQATT and CDR2 SNEGSKA (reference sequence). The CDR3 extends over 16 amino acids. The CDR3 DNA follows: TGCAGTGCTAGTGACAGGGCAACAGCAACTAATGAAAAACTGTTTTTT. Protein: CSASDRATATNEKLFF.

The V call is TRBV20-1, the J call TRBJ2-7; D may be TRBD2 (6 bases). This CDR3 contains 13 residues. CDR1 is DFQATT, CDR2 SNEGSKA, per germline (reference sequence). CDR3 bases: TGCAGCGAACGGAGGGCGAGCTCCTACGAGCAGTACTTC. Encoded protein: CSERRASSYEQYF.

V usage is TRBV9 and J usage is TRBJ2-4; D not certain. Germline V gene data show CDR1 as SGDLS and CDR2 as YYNGEE. Trimming left V 3 bases short and J 1 base short, with 11 bases between. This CDR3 contains 15 residues. The CDR3 sequence: CASSGGTEAKNIQYF. The CDR3 nucleotides read TGTGCCAGCAGCGGGGGAACAGAGGCCAAAAACATTCAGTACTTC.

This clonotype was detected a few times. The chain recombines TRBV12-3 or TRBV12-4 with TRBJ2-3; maybe TRBD2 (7 bases). The length of the CDR3 is 14 residues. With 7 bases removed from V and 4 bases from J, the gap between germline ends came to 15 bases. The CDR3 coding sequence is TGTGCCAGCATGGTGAGGGGGGGTGCAGATACGCAGTATTTT. Amino acid sequence: CASMVRGGADTQYF.

V and J are TRBV6-1 and TRBJ1-5, with D perhaps TRBD1 (5 bases). Per the germline V gene, CDR1 is MNHNS and CDR2 is SASEGT. The CDR3 extends over 13 amino acids. The V end was cut by 6 bases, the J end by 5 bases, with 11 bases between. CDR3 in DNA: TGTGCCAGCAGGGGGGGGGGTGATCAGCCCCAGCATTTT. It encodes CASRGGGDQPQHF.

This clonotype has just a few counts. The chain links TRBV20-1 to TRBJ1-5; D remains ambiguous. CDR3 length: 12 residues. V was trimmed by 3 bases and J by 3 bases, leaving 6 bases between them. From germline, CDR1 is DFQATT and CDR2 SNEGSKA (reference sequence). This chain's CDR3 is CSASHINQPQHF. The DNA of the CDR3 is TGCAGTGCTAGTCACATCAATCAGCCCCAGCATTTT.

This chain uses TRBV27 with TRBJ2-7; TRBD1 might be the D (6 bases). V was pared by 4 bases and J by 0 bases, with 10 bases between. The CDR3 has 14 residues. From germline, CDR1 is MNHEY and CDR2 SMNVEV (reference sequence). The CDR3 region is CASSSGVYSYEQYF. CDR3 DNA: TGTGCCAGCAGTTCAGGGGTTTACTCCTACGAGCAGTACTTC.

V is TRBV28 and J is TRBJ2-7, with TRBD2 matching 8 bases. The CDR3 is 15 residues long. The V gene's germline CDR1 is MDHEN and CDR2 SYDVKM. V shed 5 bases, J shed 2 bases, and the junction held 8 bases outside the gene matches. CDR3 sequence: CASSLAAGGAYEQYF. CDR3 coding DNA: TGTGCCAGCAGTCTAGCTGCGGGGGGCGCCTACGAGCAGTACTTC.

This clonotype was observed once. V is TRBV6-7 and J is TRBJ1-1, with D tentatively TRBD1 (6 bases). TRBV6-7 is an ORF, and what it does is uncertain. The CDR3 consists of 18 residues. V lost 2 bases to trimming and J lost 0 bases, with 19 bases between them. The CDR3 DNA is TGTGCCAGCAGTTACCCTCTAGACTCCGAGGGGGTGAACACTGAAGCTTTCTTT. Protein: CASSYPLDSEGVNTEAFF.

This chain uses TRBV9 with TRBJ2-1; no firm D call. Germline V gene sequence: CDR1 SGDLS, CDR2 YYNGEE. CDR3 length equals 16 residues. The V end lost 0 bases, the J end lost 1 base, and 11 bases lay between the germline ends. The CDR3 DNA reads as TGTGCCAGCAGCGTAGGGAGTGGTTGTTCCTACAATGAGCAGTTCTTC. Its translation is CASSVGSGCSYNEQFF.

This clonotype was recorded a few times. The genes are TRBV12-3 or TRBV12-4 and TRBJ2-1; a weak D match, TRBD2 (6 bases). This CDR3 is built from 17 residues. V gave up 6 bases and J gave up 0 bases, with 18 bases separating them. CDR3 bases: TGTGCCAGCAGCTTATGGCACTTAGCGGACTCCTACAATGAGCAGTTCTTC. Translation gives CASSLWHLADSYNEQFF.

This clonotype has just a few counts. V is TRBV7-2 and J is TRBJ2-7; D gene unclear. Germline V gives CDR1 SGHTA, CDR2 FQGNSA. V was shortened by 5 bases and J by 3 bases, with 8 bases between the two germline ends. The CDR3 runs 12 residues. CDR3 amino acids: CASSPSYYEQYF. The CDR3 region has the DNA TGTGCCAGCAGCCCAAGCTACTACGAGCAGTACTTC.

To note about this clonotype: This CDR3 is missing its conserved last phenylalanine or tryptophan, likely due to a read error. The chain recombines TRBV2 with TRBJ2-4; no definite D call. Germline CDR1 is SNHLY and CDR2 is FYNNEI. The CDR3 covers 15 residues. V gave up 3 bases and J gave up 2 bases, with 11 bases separating them. The CDR3 coding sequence is TGTGCCAGCAGTGAGAGGCCAGGTCCCAAAAACATTCAGTACTAC. As protein: CASSERPGPKNIQYY.

This clonotype appeared a few times. This chain links TRBV4-2 with TRBJ2-4; TRBD2 matches at 11 bases. CDR3 length: 19 residues. J was trimmed by 0 bases and V by 2 bases; bases with no gene match: 9. Per germline, CDR1 LGHNA and CDR2 YNFKEQ. CDR3 in amino acids: CASSQKRPTSGEAKNIQYF. The CDR3 DNA reads as TGTGCCAGCAGCCAAAAACGACCGACTAGCGGGGAAGCCAAAAACATTCAGTACTTC.

This clonotype has more than one count but fewer than ten. The rearrangement uses TRBV6-5 and TRBJ2-7; D not resolved. Germline CDR1 reads MNHEY; CDR2 reads SVGAGI. The V and J ends lost 4 bases and 0 bases respectively, with 10 bases between them. The CDR3 is 14 amino acids. The CDR3 region has the DNA TGTGCCAGCAGTTCACCAGGTAGCTCCTACGAGCAGTACTTC. This gives the protein CASSSPGSSYEQYF.

This clonotype came up many times. The V gene is TRBV20-1, the J gene TRBJ2-7; D may be TRBD1 (5 bases). The ends were cut back, 6 bases at V and 0 bases at J, with 18 bases in the middle. Germline V gene lookup returns CDR1 DFQATT and CDR2 SNEGSKA (reference sequence). This CDR3 region has 15 residues. The CDR3 DNA follows: TGCAGTGCCCCTCGTCCCGGACACAACTCCTACGAGCAGTACTTC. This gives the protein CSAPRPGHNSYEQYF.

In this sample, this clonotype turned up a few times. V and J are TRBV9 and TRBJ1-6; D not certain. The CDR3 is 15 residues long. V lost 0 bases and J 7 bases, leaving 11 bases between the germline ends. Looked up from germline, CDR1 is SGDLS and CDR2 is YYNGEE. This CDR3 reads CASSVGRVGNSPLHF. The CDR3, as DNA: TGTGCCAGCAGCGTAGGGAGGGTGGGGAATTCACCCCTCCACTTT.

This clonotype was detected many times. The genes are TRBV29-1 and TRBJ2-7, with 9 bases fitting TRBD1. The germline V gene has CDR1 SQVTM and CDR2 ANQGSEA. The CDR3 loop spans 13 amino acids. V gave up 3 bases and J gave up 4 bases; unmatched junction bases: 4. The CDR3 DNA is TGCAGCGTTGAGGGGACAGGGAGGTACGAGCAGTACTTC. This sequence encodes CSVEGTGRYEQYF.

The genes are TRBV7-9 and TRBJ1-1; D ambiguous. The CDR3 is 12 amino acids. Trimming took 5 bases from V and 6 from J, leaving 10 bases between them. CDR1 and CDR2 from the germline V gene are SEHNR and FQNEAQ (reference sequence). In DNA, the CDR3 is TGTGCCAGCAGCCCCGACTTCCCTGAAGCTTTCTTT. The encoded protein is CASSPDFPEAFF.

This clonotype was seen a handful of times. This rearrangement joins TRBV7-8 to TRBJ2-3; D is unresolved. The CDR3 covers 17 residues. Trimming took 0 bases from V and 3 from J, leaving 16 bases between them. From germline, CDR1 is SGHVS and CDR2 FQNEAQ. The CDR3: CASSLAGGLVGTDTQYF. As DNA, the CDR3 is TGTGCCAGCAGCTTAGCGGGTGGCCTAGTGGGGACAGATACGCAGTATTTT. Full variable domain (missing parts from reference TRBV7-8 and TRBJ2-3): GAGVSQSPRYKVAKRGQDVALRCDPISGHVSLFWYQQALGQGPEFLTYFQNEAQLDKSGLPSDRFFAERPEGSVSTLKIQRTQQEDSAVYLCASSLAGGLVGTDTQYFGPGTRLTVL.

This clonotype was counted many times. The chain recombines TRBV6-1 with TRBJ2-1; 8 nucleotides line up with TRBD2. The V and J ends lost 2 bases and 8 bases, in that order; junction bases with no gene match: 11. This CDR3 is built from 16 residues. Germline loops: CDR1 MNHNS, CDR2 SASEGT. CDR3: CASSEKNLAGGHEQFF. The CDR3 DNA sequence: TGTGCCAGCAGTGAAAAAAATTTGGCGGGGGGACATGAGCAGTTCTTC.

This clonotype appeared many times. The rearrangement links TRBV27 to TRBJ2-1; D remains ambiguous. CDR3 length: 15 residues. The V end lost 5 bases, the J end lost 0 bases, and 11 bases lay between the germline ends. Germline assignment: CDR1 MNHEY and CDR2 SMNVEV (reference sequence). Written as DNA, the CDR3 is TGTGCCAGCAGTCCAATACAGAGCTCCTACAATGAGCAGTTCTTC. This encodes CASSPIQSSYNEQFF.

J is TRBJ2-7 and V is TRBV28; D gene ambiguous. TRBJ2-4 explains the end of the DNA better; the J call may be wrong. Germline CDR1 is MDHEN and CDR2 is SYDVKM. The CDR3 totals 11 residues. CDR3 residues: CASSSPNIQYF. In DNA form, the CDR3 reads TGTGCCAGCAGCTCCCCAAACATTCAGTACTTC.